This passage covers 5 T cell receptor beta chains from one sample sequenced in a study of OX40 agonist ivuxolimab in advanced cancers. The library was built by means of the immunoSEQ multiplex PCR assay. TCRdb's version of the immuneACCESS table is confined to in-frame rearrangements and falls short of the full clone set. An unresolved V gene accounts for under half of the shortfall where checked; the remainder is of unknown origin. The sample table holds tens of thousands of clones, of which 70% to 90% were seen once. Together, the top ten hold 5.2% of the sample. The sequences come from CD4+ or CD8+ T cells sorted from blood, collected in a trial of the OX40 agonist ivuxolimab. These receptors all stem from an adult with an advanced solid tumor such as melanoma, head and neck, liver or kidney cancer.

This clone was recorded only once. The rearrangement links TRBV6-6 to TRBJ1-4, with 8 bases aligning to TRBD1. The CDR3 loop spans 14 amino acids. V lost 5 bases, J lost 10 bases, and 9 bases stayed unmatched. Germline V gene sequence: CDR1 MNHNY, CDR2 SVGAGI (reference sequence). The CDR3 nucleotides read TGTGCCAGCAGTCCCCGACAGGGGTTGGTAAAACTGTTTTTT. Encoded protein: CASSPRQGLVKLFF.

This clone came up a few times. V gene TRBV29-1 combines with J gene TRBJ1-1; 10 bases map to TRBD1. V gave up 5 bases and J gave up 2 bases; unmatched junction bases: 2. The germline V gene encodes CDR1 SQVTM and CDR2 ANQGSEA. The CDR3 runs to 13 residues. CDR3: CSVWDRGNTEAFF. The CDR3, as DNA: TGCAGCGTTTGGGACAGGGGTAACACTGAAGCTTTCTTT.

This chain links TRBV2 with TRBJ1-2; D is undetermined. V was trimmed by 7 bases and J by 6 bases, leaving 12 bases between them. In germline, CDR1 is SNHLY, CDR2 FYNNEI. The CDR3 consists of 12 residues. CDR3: CASIRTEHGYTF. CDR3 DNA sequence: TGTGCCAGCATCCGGACTGAGCATGGCTACACCTTC.

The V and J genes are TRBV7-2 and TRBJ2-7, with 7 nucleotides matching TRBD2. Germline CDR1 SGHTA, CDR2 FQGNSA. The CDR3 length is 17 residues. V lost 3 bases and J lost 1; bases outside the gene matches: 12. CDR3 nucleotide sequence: TGTGCCAGCAGCTTTTTTCGGACTAGATCCTTTTCCTACGAGCAGTACTTC. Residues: CASSFFRTRSFSYEQYF.

CDR3 sequence (DNA): TGTGCCAGCAGCTGGGGGAACACTGAAGCTTTCTTT. It translates to CASSWGNTEAFF. The J gene is TRBJ1-1, the V gene TRBV5-4; D not resolved. With 3 bases removed from V and 1 base from J, the gap between germline ends came to 4 bases. This CDR3 is 12 amino acids long. CDR1 and CDR2 (germline): SGHNT, YYREEE (reference sequence).